Listed below are T cell receptor beta chains from one sample, sequenced in a study of cytomegalovirus exposure and HLA in healthy donors. Profiling relied on immunoSEQ multiplex PCR, and the TCRdb table lists in-frame clones only, not all of them. The data show approximately 150,000 clones, around 77% seen once. The sequenced sample consisted of PBMCs. The receptors originated from a woman aged 35 to 49 in good health and CMV-seronegative. CDR3s include the opening cysteine and the closing phenylalanine or tryptophan. Each record gives: CDR3 protein, CDR3 DNA, clone size, D gene, J gene, V gene. The D gene is left open where the match is weak. Clone size appears in some rows only: once, few, many, or a class for an expanded clone.

CASSYSEESNQPQHF,TGTGCCAGCAGTTACTCCGAGGAGAGCAATCAGCCCCAGCATTTT,few,NA,TRBJ1-5,TRBV6-7
CASSIDGSGYNEQFF,TGTGCCAGTAGTATAGATGGTAGCGGATACAATGAGCAGTTCTTC,NA,NA,TRBJ2-1,TRBV19
CASSAGLAGAFYEQYF,TGTGCCAGCAGCGCGGGACTAGCGGGGGCATTCTACGAGCAGTACTTC,NA,TRBD2,TRBJ2-7,TRBV7-2
CASSSWGGNQPQHF,TGTGCCAGCAGCTCGTGGGGGGGGAATCAGCCCCAGCATTTT,NA,NA,TRBJ1-5,TRBV5-6
CASSLYGGGGDGYTF,TGTGCCAGCAGTTTATACGGGGGGGGAGGGGATGGCTACACCTTC,few,NA,TRBJ1-2,TRBV27
CASSFQPGETQYF,TGTGCCAGCAGCTTCCAACCCGGGGAGACCCAGTACTTC,NA,NA,TRBJ2-5,TRBV11-1
CASSPLIQANTEAFF,TGTGCCAGCAGCCCGCTCATCCAGGCGAACACTGAAGCTTTCTTT,NA,NA,TRBJ1-1,TRBV28
CASSRRTSGSGEFF,TGTGCCAGCAGCCGAAGGACTAGCGGGAGTGGTGAGTTCTTC,NA,TRBD2,TRBJ2-1,TRBV13
CASSVGGSNTEAFF,TGTGCCAGCAGCGTAGGGGGCTCGAACACTGAAGCTTTCTTT,NA,NA,TRBJ1-1,TRBV9
CASISAPRGVDYTF,TGTGCCAGCATTTCAGCCCCCCGAGGAGTAGACTACACCTTC,NA,NA,TRBJ1-2,TRBV6-4
CASSDSTSEQYF,TGTGCCAGCAGCGACAGTACATCCGAGCAGTACTTC,NA,NA,TRBJ2-7,TRBV2
CASSESEVSSYNEQFF,TGTGCCAGCAGTGAATCAGAGGTGAGCTCCTACAATGAGCAGTTCTTC,NA,NA,TRBJ2-1,TRBV25-1
CASSDGLAGVTGELFF,TGCGCCAGCAGCGACGGACTAGCGGGAGTTACCGGGGAGCTGTTTTTT,once,TRBD2,TRBJ2-2,TRBV5-1
CASSLFNSNTEAFF,TGCGCCAGCAGCTTGTTCAACTCGAACACTGAAGCTTTCTTT,NA,NA,TRBJ1-1,TRBV5-1
CASSESTGSGNTIYF,TGTGCCAGCAGTGAATCAACAGGCTCTGGAAACACCATATATTTT,medium-sized,NA,TRBJ1-3,TRBV6-1
CASSLDRRRLYF,TGTGCCAGCAGCTTAGACCGCCGGAGGCTGTACTTC,NA,NA,TRBJ2-7,TRBV11-3
CASSRPTRDTPYGYTF,TGTGCCAGCAGCCGACCCACCCGGGACACCCCCTATGGCTACACCTTC,NA,NA,TRBJ1-2,TRBV9
CASSDEGPREAFF,TGTGCCAGCAGTGATGAGGGCCCTAGGGAAGCTTTCTTT,NA,NA,TRBJ1-1,TRBV2
CASSRGGTGIGGTEAFF,TGCGCCAGCAGCCGGGGCGGGACAGGGATTGGGGGAACTGAAGCTTTCTTT,once,TRBD1,TRBJ1-1,TRBV5-1
CASSSRGGLGANVLTF,TGTGCCAGCAGCTCCCGGGGGGGGCTCGGGGCCAACGTCCTGACTTTC,NA,TRBD2,TRBJ2-6,TRBV7-3
CASSVASVATDTQYF,TGTGCCAGCAGCGTAGCTAGCGTGGCCACAGATACGCAGTATTTT,once,NA,TRBJ2-3,TRBV9
CASSLRRTSGRRTKNIQYF,TGCGCCAGCAGCTTGAGAAGGACTAGCGGGAGACGAACCAAAAACATTCAGTACTTC,few,TRBD2,TRBJ2-4,TRBV5-1
CAISGNTGGTEAFF,TGTGCCATCAGTGGAAATACAGGGGGCACTGAAGCTTTCTTT,NA,TRBD1,TRBJ1-1,TRBV10-3
CASSKVAGGTDTQYF,NA,NA,NA,TRBJ2-3,TRBV21-1
CASSQDSRTRGRYYF,TGCGCCAGCAGCCAAGATTCTCGTACTAGAGGAAGATATTACTTC,NA,NA,TRBJ1-2,TRBV4-1
CASSIRQRTDTQYF,TGTGCCAGTAGTATTCGACAGCGTACAGATACGCAGTATTTT,few,NA,TRBJ2-3,TRBV19
CASSQTMGQASTYEQYF,TGTGCCAGCAGCCAAACCATGGGACAGGCATCAACCTACGAGCAGTACTTC,NA,TRBD1,TRBJ2-7,TRBV7-8
CASSAPGLAGAANEQFF,TGTGCCAGCAGTGCACCGGGACTAGCGGGAGCCGCCAATGAGCAGTTCTTC,NA,TRBD2,TRBJ2-1,TRBV6-1
CASSPPLPRGSYNEQFF,TGTGCCAGTAGTCCCCCTTTACCGCGGGGCTCCTACAATGAGCAGTTCTTC,NA,NA,TRBJ2-1,TRBV19
CASSFGEKLFF,TGTGCCAGCAGTTTCGGTGAAAAACTGTTTTTT,few,NA,TRBJ1-4,TRBV28